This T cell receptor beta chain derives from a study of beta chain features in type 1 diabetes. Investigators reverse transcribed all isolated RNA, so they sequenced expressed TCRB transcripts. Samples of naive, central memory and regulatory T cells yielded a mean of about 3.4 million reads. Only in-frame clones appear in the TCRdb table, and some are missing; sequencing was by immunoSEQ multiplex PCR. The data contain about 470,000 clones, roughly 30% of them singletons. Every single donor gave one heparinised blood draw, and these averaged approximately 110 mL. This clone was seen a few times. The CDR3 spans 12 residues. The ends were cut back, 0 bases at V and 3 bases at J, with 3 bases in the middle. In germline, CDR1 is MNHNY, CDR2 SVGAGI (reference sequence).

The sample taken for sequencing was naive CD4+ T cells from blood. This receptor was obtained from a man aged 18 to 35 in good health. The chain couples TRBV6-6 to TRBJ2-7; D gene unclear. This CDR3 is CASSYSFYEQYF. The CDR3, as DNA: TGTGCCAGCAGTTACTCATTCTACGAGCAGTACTTC.